The clone carrying this T cell receptor beta chain has just a few counts. The antigen remains unidentified. Trimming took 3 bases from V and 6 from J, leaving 15 bases between them. Germline loops: CDR1 DFQATT, CDR2 SNEGSKA (reference sequence). CDR3 size: 14 residues. This specimen belongs to a study of response to subunit inactivated influenza vaccine. Study-wide findings and caveats: Authors suggested that a seasonal influenza vaccination recruits few new T cells each time.

TCRdb independently ran MiXCR on the RT-PCR reads; one entry per CDR3 protein. The data show fewer than 700,000 distinct CDR3 sequences, roughly 13% seen once. The material was PBMCs from blood, obtained roughly 6 weeks after vaccination. The V call is TRBV20-1, the J call TRBJ2-1; D not certain. The sequence came from a man aged 50 or older who received an inactivated influenza vaccine. The CDR3: CSASPAARANEQFF. The DNA of the CDR3 is TGCAGTGCTAGCCCGGCTGCACGGGCCAATGAGCAGTTCTTC.